This T cell receptor (beta chain) was obtained from a study of shared clonotypes between healthy human individuals. Naive CD8 cells lacked CD45RO, underwent positive selection for CCR7 and left out terminally differentiated effector memory CD45RA+ cells. Findings and caveats of the study: Blood was the only sampled material, and tissue repertoires likely differ.

Every subset had its genomic DNA shared out evenly among several immunoSEQ plates. Here immunoSEQ multiplex PCR was the method, and the copy in TCRdb shows in-frame clones only, minus some. Here the sample spans 800,000 to 950,000 clones, just over 95% being singletons. Turning to this clone: Its antigen is not identified.

Sequencing was carried out using naive CD8+ T cells sorted from blood. The receptor's source is a man aged 25-45 years in good health.

CDR3 DNA: TGTGCCAGCAGCTTAGTGGCGGGAGCCGAGCAGTACTTC. This gives the protein CASSLVAGAEQYF. The V gene is TRBV7-9, the J gene TRBJ2-7; 7 bases are a match to TRBD2. Trimming removed 1 base from V and 6 bases from J; junction bases left unmatched: 3. Germline CDR1 reads SEHNR; CDR2 reads FQNEAQ (reference sequence). This CDR3 is 13 amino acids long.